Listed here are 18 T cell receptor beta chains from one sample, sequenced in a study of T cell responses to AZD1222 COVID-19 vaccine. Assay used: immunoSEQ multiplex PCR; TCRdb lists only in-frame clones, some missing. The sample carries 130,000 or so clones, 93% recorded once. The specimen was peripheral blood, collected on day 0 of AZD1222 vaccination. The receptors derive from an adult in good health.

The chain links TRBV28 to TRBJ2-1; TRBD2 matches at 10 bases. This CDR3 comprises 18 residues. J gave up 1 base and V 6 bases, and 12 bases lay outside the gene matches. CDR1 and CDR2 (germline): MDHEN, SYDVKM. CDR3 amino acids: CASSVTSGLGGSYNEQFF. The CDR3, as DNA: TGTGCCAGCAGCGTGACTAGCGGGCTAGGAGGGTCCTACAATGAGCAGTTCTTC.

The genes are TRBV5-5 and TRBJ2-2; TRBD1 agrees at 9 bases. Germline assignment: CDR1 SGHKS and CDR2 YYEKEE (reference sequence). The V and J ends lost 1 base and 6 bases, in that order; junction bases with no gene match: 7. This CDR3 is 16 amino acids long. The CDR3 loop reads CASSLHGQGLSGELFF. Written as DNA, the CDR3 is TGTGCCAGCAGCTTGCACGGACAGGGGTTATCCGGGGAGCTGTTTTTT. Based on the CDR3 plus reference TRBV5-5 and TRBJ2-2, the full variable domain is DAGVTQSPTHLIKTRGQQVTLRCSPISGHKSVSWYQQVLGQGPQFIFQYYEKEERGRGNFPDRFSARQFPNYSSELNVNALLLGDSALYLCASSLHGQGLSGELFFGEGSRLTVL.

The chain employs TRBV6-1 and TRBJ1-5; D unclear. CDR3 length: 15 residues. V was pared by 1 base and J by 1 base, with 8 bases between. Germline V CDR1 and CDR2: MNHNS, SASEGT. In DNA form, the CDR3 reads TGTGCCAGCAGTGAAGGCCGCGCGAGCAATCAGCCCCAGCATTTT. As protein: CASSEGRASNQPQHF.

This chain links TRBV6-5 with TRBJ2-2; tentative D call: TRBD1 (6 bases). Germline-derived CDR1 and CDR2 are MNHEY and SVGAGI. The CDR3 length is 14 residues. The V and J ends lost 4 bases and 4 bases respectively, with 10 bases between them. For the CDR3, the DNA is TGTGCCAGCAGTTCAAACAGGGTCACCGGGGAGCTGTTTTTT. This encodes CASSSNRVTGELFF.

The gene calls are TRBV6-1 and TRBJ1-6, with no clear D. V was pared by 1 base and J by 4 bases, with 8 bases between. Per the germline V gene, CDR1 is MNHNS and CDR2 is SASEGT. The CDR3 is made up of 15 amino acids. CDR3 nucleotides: TGTGCCAGCAGTGAAGAGGGTCTATATAATTCACCCCTCCACTTT. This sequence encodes CASSEEGLYNSPLHF.

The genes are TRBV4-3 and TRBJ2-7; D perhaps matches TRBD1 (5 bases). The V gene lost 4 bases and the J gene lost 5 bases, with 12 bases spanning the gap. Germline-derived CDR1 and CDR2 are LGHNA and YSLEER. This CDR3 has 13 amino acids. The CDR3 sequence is CASSRESGNEQYF. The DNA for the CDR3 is TGCGCCAGCAGCCGGGAATCAGGGAACGAGCAGTACTTC.

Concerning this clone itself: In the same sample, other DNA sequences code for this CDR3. The CDR3 DNA is TGTGCCAGCAGCCTCTATCAGGGGCCCTCGCAGCCCCAGCATTTT. Its protein is CASSLYQGPSQPQHF. The chain employs TRBV7-8 and TRBJ1-5, with a possible D match to TRBD1 (6 bases). With 5 bases removed from V and 7 bases from J, the gap between germline ends came to 18 bases. Looked up from germline, CDR1 is SGHVS and CDR2 is FQNEAQ. CDR3 length equals 15 residues.

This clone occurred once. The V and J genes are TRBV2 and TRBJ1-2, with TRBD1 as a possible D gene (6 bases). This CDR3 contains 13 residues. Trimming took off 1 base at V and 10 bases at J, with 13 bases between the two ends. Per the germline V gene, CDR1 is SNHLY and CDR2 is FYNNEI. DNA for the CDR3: TGTGCCAGCAGTGAAGGGACAGAAGTCTTCTACACCTTC. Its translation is CASSEGTEVFYTF.

This CDR3 is CASRENTEAFF. The CDR3 DNA sequence: TGTGCCAGCAGAGAGAACACTGAAGCTTTCTTT. This rearrangement joins TRBV7-9 to TRBJ1-1, with D uncertain. The CDR3 totals 11 residues. Germline loops: CDR1 SEHNR, CDR2 FQNEAQ (reference sequence). Trimming took off 6 bases at V and 1 base at J, with 3 bases between the two ends. Full variable domain (rest looked up from reference TRBV7-9 and TRBJ1-1): DTGVSQNPRHKITKRGQNVTFRCDPISEHNRLYWYRQTLGQGPEFLTYFQNEAQLEKSRLLSDRFSAERPKGSFSTLEIQRTEQGDSAMYLCASRENTEAFFGQGTRLTVV.

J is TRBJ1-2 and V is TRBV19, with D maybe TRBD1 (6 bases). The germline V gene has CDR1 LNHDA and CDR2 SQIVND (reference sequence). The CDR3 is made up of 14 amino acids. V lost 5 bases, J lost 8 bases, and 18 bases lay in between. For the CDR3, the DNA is TGTGCCAGTAGTCCCGGGGGGGGCCCCGGCGGCTACACCTTC. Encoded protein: CASSPGGGPGGYTF. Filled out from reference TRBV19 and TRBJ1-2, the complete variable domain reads DGGITQSPKYLFRKEGQNVTLSCEQNLNHDAMYWYRQDPGQGLRLIYYSQIVNDFQKGDIAEGYSVSREKKESFPLTVTSAQKNPTAFYLCASSPGGGPGGYTFGSGTRLTVV.

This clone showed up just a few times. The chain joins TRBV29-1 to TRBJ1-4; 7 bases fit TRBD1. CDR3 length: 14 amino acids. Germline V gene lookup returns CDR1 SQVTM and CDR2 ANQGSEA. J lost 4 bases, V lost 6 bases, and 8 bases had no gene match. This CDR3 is CSVGGGQYNEKLFF. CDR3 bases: TGCAGCGTCGGGGGGGGACAGTATAATGAAAAACTGTTTTTT.

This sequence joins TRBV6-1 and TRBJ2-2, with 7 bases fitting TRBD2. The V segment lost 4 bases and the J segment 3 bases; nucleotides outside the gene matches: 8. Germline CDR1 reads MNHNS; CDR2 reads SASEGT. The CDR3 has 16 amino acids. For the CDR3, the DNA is TGTGCCAGCAGTGCGTGGGGGGGGTCGCACACCGGGGAGCTGTTTTTT. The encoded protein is CASSAWGGSHTGELFF.

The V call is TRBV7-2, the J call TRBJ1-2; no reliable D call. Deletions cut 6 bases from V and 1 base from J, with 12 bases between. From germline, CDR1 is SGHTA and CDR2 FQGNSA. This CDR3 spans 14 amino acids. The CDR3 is CASSLDKGNYGYTF. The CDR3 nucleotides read TGTGCCAGCAGTCTCGACAAGGGTAACTATGGCTACACCTTC.

CDR3 nucleotides: TGTGCCTGGAATCCACAGGGGGCGCGTACTGAAGCTTTCTTT. Translating gives CAWNPQGARTEAFF. V is TRBV30 and J is TRBJ1-1; 9 nucleotides align to TRBD1. Losses at the gene ends were 4 bases for V and 5 bases for J; bases not matched to a gene: 8. Per germline, CDR1 GTSNPN and CDR2 SVGIG (reference sequence). The CDR3 runs 14 residues.

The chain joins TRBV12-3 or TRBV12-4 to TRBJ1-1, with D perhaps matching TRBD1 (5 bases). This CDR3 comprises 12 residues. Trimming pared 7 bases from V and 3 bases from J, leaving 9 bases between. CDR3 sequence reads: CASNGGYTEAFF. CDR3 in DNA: TGTGCCAGCAATGGGGGGTACACTGAAGCTTTCTTT.

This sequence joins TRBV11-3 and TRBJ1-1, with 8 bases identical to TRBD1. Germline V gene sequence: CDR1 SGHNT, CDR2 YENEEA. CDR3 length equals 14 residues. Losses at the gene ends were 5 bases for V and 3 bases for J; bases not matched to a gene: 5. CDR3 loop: CASSRGTGYTEAFF. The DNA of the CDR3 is TGTGCCAGCAGCCGGGGGACAGGATACACTGAAGCTTTCTTT.

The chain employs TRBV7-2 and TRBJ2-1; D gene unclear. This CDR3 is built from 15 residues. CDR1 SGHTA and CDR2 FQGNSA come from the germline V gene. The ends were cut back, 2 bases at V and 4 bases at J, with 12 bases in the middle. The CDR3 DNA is TGTGCCAGCAGCTTATTCAGGTTGAATTACAATGAGCAGTTCTTC. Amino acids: CASSLFRLNYNEQFF. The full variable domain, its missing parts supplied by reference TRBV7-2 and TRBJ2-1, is GAGVSQSPSNKVTEKGKDVELRCDPISGHTALYWYRQSLGQGLEFLIYFQGNSAPDKSGLPSDRFSAERTGGSVSTLTIQRTQQEDSAVYLCASSLFRLNYNEQFFGPGTRLTVL.

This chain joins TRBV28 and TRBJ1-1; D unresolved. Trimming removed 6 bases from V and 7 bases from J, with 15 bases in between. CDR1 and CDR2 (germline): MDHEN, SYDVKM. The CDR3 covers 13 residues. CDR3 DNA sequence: TGTGCCAGCAGCTTGGGGTTGAAGAATGAAGCTTTCTTT. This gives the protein CASSLGLKNEAFF.